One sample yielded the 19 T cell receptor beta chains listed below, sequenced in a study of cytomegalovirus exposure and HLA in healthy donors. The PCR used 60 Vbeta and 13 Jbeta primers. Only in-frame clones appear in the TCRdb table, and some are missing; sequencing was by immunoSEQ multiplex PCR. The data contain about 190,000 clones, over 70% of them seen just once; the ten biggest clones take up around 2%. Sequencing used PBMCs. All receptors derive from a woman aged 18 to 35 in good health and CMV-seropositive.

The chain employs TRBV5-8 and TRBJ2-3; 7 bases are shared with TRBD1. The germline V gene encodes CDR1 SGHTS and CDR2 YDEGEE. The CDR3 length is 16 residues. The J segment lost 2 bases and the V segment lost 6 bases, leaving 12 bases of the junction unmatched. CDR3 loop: CASILTGTEYTDTQYF. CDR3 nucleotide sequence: TGTGCCAGCATACTAACTGGGACAGAGTACACAGATACGCAGTATTTT. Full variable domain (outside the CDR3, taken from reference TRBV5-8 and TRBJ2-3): EAGVTQSPTHLIKTRGQQATLRCSPISGHTSVYWYQQALGLGLQFLLWYDEGEERNRGNFPPRFSGRQFPNYSSELNVNALELEDSALYLCASILTGTEYTDTQYFGPGTRLTVL.

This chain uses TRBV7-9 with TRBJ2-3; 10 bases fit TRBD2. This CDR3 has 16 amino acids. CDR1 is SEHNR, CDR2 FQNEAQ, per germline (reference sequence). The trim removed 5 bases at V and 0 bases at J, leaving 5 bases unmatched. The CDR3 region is CASSRRLAGSTDTQYF. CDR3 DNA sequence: TGTGCCAGCAGCCGTAGACTAGCGGGTAGCACAGATACGCAGTATTTT.

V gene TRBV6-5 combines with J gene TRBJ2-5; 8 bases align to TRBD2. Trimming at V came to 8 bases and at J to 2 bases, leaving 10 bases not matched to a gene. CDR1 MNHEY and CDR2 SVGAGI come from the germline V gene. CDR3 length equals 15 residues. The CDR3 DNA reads TGTGCCAGCTGGAAAGCGGGGGTAAAACAAGAGACCCAGTACTTC. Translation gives CASWKAGVKQETQYF.

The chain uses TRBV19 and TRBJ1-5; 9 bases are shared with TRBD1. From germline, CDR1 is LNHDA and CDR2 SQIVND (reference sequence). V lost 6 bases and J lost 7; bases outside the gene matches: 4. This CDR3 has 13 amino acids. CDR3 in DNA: TGTGCCAGTAGCGGGACAGGGTTACAGCCCCAGCATTTT. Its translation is CASSGTGLQPQHF.

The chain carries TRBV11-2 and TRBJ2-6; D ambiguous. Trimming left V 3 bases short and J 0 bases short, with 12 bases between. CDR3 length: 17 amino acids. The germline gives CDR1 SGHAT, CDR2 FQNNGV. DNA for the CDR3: TGTGCCAGCAGCTTCTTCGGCGGAAACTCTGGGGCCAACGTCCTGACTTTC. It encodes CASSFFGGNSGANVLTF.

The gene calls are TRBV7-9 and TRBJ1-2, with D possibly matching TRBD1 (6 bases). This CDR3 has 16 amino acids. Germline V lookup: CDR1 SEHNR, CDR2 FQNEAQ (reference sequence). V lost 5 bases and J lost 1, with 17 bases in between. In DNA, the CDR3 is TGTGCCAGCAGCCTGCCGACAGGAGCGATTAACTATGGCTACACCTTC. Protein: CASSLPTGAINYGYTF.

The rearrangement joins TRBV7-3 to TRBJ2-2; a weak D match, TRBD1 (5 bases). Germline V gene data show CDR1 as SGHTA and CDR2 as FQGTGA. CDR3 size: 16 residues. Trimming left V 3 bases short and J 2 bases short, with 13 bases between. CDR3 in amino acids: CASSLSRVSNTGELFF. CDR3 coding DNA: TGTGCCAGCAGCTTGTCCAGGGTATCAAACACCGGGGAGCTGTTTTTT.

CDR3 amino acids: CASSQISAAEETQYF. The CDR3 DNA follows: TGTGCCAGCAGCCAAATTTCGGCGGCGGAAGAGACCCAGTACTTC. The chain uses TRBV4-2 and TRBJ2-5; D uncertain. The V gene's germline CDR1 is LGHNA and CDR2 YNFKEQ. The V end was cut by 2 bases, the J end by 3 bases, with 13 bases between. The CDR3 spans 15 residues.

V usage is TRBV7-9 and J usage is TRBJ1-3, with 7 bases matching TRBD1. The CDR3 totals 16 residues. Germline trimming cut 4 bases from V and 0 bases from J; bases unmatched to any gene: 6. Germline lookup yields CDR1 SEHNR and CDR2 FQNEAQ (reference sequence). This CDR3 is CASSSLGGDSGNTIYF. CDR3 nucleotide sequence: TGTGCCAGCAGCTCCCTAGGGGGCGACTCTGGAAACACCATATATTTT.

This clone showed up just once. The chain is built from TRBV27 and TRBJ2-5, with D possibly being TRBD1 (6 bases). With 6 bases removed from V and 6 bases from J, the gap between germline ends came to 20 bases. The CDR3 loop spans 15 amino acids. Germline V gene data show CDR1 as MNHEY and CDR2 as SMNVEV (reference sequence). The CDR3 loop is CASSPDRPTVKTQYF. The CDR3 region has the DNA TGTGCCAGCAGCCCCGACAGGCCGACGGTAAAGACCCAGTACTTC.

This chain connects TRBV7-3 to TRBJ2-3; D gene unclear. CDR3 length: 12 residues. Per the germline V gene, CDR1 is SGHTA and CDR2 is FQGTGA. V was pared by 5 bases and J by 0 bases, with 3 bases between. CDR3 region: CASSPSTDTQYF. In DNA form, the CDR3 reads TGTGCCAGCAGCCCTAGCACAGATACGCAGTATTTT.

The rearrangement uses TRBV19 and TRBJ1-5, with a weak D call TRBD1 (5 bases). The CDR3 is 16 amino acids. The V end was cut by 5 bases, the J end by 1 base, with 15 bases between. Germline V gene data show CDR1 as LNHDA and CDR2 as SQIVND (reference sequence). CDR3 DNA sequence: TGTGCCAGTAGTCCGCGGACAAAAGGCAGCAATCAGCCCCAGCATTTT. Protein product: CASSPRTKGSNQPQHF.

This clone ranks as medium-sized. CDR3 DNA: TGTGCCACGCAGGGTTCCTATAATTCACCCCTCCACTTT. It codes for CATQGSYNSPLHF. J is TRBJ1-6 and V is TRBV2, with TRBD1 as a possible D gene (5 bases). The CDR3 totals 13 residues. The germline V and J ends were trimmed by 10 bases and 1 base, with 8 bases remaining between them. The germline V gene has CDR1 SNHLY and CDR2 FYNNEI.

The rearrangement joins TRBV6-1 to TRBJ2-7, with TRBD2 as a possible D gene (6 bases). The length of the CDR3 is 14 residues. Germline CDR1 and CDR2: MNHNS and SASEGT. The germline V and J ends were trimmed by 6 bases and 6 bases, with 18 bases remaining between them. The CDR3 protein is CASSAGTGSGEQYF. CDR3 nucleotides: TGTGCCAGCAGCGCCGGGACCGGGAGTGGCGAGCAGTACTTC.

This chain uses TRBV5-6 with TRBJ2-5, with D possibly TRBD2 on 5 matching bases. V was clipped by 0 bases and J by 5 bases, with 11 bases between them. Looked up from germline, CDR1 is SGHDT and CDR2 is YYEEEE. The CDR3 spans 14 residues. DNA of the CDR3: TGTGCCAGCAGCTTGGCGATAGCGCGGGAGACCCAGTACTTC. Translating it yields CASSLAIARETQYF.

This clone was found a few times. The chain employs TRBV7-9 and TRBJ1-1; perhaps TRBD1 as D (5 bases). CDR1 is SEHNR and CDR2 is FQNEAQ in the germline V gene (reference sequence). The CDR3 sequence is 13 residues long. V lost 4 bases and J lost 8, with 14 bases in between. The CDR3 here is CASSSGPTQEAFF. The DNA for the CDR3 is TGTGCCAGCAGCTCAGGGCCAACTCAAGAAGCTTTCTTT. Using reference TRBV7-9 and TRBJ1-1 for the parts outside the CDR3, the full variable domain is DTGVSQNPRHKITKRGQNVTFRCDPISEHNRLYWYRQTLGQGPEFLTYFQNEAQLEKSRLLSDRFSAERPKGSFSTLEIQRTEQGDSAMYLCASSSGPTQEAFFGQGTRLTVV.

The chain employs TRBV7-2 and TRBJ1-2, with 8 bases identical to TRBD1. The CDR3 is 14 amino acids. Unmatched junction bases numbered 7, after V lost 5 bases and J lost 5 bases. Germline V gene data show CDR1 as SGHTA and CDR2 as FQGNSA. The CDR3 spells CASSLTDRGYGYTF. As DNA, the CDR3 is TGTGCCAGCAGCCTGACCGACAGGGGTTATGGCTACACCTTC.

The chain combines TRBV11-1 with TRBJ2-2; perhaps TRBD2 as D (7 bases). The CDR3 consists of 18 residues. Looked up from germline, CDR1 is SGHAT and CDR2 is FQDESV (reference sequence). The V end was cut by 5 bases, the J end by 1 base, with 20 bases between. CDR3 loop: CASSPKSGGAGNTGELFF. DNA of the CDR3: TGTGCCAGCAGCCCTAAATCGGGGGGCGCGGGGAACACCGGGGAGCTGTTTTTT.

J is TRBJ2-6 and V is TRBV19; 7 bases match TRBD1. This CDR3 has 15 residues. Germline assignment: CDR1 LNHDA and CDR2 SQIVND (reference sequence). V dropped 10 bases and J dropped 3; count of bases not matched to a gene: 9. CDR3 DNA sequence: TGTGCCACTCAACAAGGGGGCAGTGGGGCCAACGTCCTGACTTTC. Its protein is CATQQGGSGANVLTF.